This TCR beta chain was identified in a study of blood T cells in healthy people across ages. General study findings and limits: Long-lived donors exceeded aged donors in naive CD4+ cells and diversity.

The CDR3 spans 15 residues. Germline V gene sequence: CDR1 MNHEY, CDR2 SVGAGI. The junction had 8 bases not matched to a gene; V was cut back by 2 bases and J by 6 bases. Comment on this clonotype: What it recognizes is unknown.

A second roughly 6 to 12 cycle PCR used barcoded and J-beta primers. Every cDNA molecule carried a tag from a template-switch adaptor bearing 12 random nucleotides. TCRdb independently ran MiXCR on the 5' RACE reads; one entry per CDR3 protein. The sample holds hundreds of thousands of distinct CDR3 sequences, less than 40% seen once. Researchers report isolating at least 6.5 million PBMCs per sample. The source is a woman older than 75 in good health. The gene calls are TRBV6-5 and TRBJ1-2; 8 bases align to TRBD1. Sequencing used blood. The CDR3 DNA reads TGTGCCAGCAGTTACAAGGCAGGGGGCTTTAATGGCTACACCTTC. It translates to CASSYKAGGFNGYTF.